The 20 T cell receptor beta chains given below trace back to one sample, sequenced in a study of T cell repertoires in aging, cancer and after chemotherapy. Rearranged V-D-J TRB sequences were amplified with a mixed TRB-A/B primer pool. TCRdb re-called the multiplex PCR reads through MiXCR, storing one row per CDR3 protein. The sample shows about 2,000 distinct CDR3 sequences, roughly a quarter of them seen only once. The template was genomic DNA from peripheral blood, not RNA. The sequenced sample consisted of blood. The receptors here all came from a human donor with a solid tumor.

Within the sample, this clonotype is medium-sized (0.01 to 0.1%). CDR3 loop: CASTHRQDSYEQYF. CDR3 in DNA: TGTGCCAGCACTCATAGACAGGACTCCTACGAGCAGTACTTC. The genes are TRBV6-6 and TRBJ2-7; D perhaps matches TRBD1 (6 bases). This CDR3 is built from 14 residues. Germline loops: CDR1 MNHNY, CDR2 SVGAGI (reference sequence). V was pared by 7 bases and J by 0 bases, with 13 bases between.

This clonotype counts as medium-sized. This rearrangement joins TRBV6-5 to TRBJ2-7; D unresolved. Looked up from germline, CDR1 is MNHEY and CDR2 is SVGAGI. This CDR3 has 15 amino acids. V lost 5 bases, J lost 3 bases, and 17 bases lay in between. CDR3 coding DNA: TGTGCCAGCAGTCCCCTGGGGTTGGAAGTCTACGAGCAGTACTTC. This gives the protein CASSPLGLEVYEQYF.

By share of the sample, this clonotype is medium-sized. The rearrangement links TRBV12-3 or TRBV12-4 to TRBJ2-3; TRBD1 is a possible D gene (7 bases). Deletions cut 5 bases from V and 6 bases from J, with 15 bases between. The CDR3 is 14 amino acids. The CDR3 loop reads CASSLEGALDTQYF. The CDR3 coding sequence is TGTGCCAGCAGTCTGGAGGGGGCGCTTGATACGCAGTATTTT.

The rearrangement uses TRBV2 and TRBJ2-3, with 8 nucleotides matching TRBD1. The CDR3 runs to 16 residues. Germline assignment: CDR1 SNHLY and CDR2 FYNNEI. Unmatched junction bases numbered 6, after V lost 3 bases and J lost 1 base. The CDR3 sequence is CASSEDRASRTDTQYF. For the CDR3, the DNA is TGTGCCAGCAGTGAGGACAGGGCCTCTCGCACAGATACGCAGTATTTT.

This clonotype ranks as medium-sized. In DNA, the CDR3 is TGCGCCAGCAGCCAAGACAGTAGCTCCTACAATGAGCAGTTCTTC. This translates into CASSQDSSSYNEQFF. The genes are TRBV5-1 and TRBJ2-1, with TRBD1 as a possible D gene (5 bases). The CDR3 totals 15 residues. Deletions cut 4 bases from V and 0 bases from J, with 11 bases between. CDR1 and CDR2 (germline): SGHRS, YFSETQ.

In its sample, this clonotype is medium-sized (0.01 to 0.1%). V usage is TRBV6-2 or TRBV6-3 and J usage is TRBJ1-4, with 7 bases lining up with TRBD1. The V and J ends lost 6 bases and 8 bases, in that order; junction bases with no gene match: 21. The CDR3 consists of 18 residues. Germline CDR1 is MNHEY and CDR2 is SVGEGT. This CDR3 reads CASSRQGRRGPAGEKLFF. Written as DNA, the CDR3 is TGTGCCAGCAGCCGACAGGGTCGTCGGGGGCCCGCTGGAGAAAAACTGTTTTTT.

This clonotype is medium-sized (0.01 to 0.1%). The chain uses TRBV14 and TRBJ1-2; no definite D call. CDR3 length equals 12 residues. Germline V gives CDR1 SGHDN, CDR2 FVKESK. V was shortened by 1 base and J by 4 bases, with 4 bases between the two germline ends. CDR3 protein: CASSQGPYGYTF. In DNA, the CDR3 is TGTGCCAGCAGCCAAGGGCCCTATGGCTACACCTTC. The full variable domain, its missing parts supplied by reference TRBV14 and TRBJ1-2, is EAGVTQFPSHSVIEKGQTVTLRCDPISGHDNLYWYRRVMGKEIKFLLHFVKESKQDESGMPNNRFLAERTGGTYSTLKVQPAELEDSGVYFCASSQGPYGYTFGSGTRLTVV.

The chain links TRBV6-2 or TRBV6-3 to TRBJ2-3; D is perhaps TRBD1 (5 bases). Germline V gene lookup returns CDR1 MNHEY and CDR2 SVGEGT. The CDR3 covers 15 residues. V was trimmed by 0 bases and J by 2 bases, leaving 9 bases between them. The CDR3 DNA reads as TGTGCCAGCAGTTACTCTACAGGAGTCACAGATACGCAGTATTTT. It encodes CASSYSTGVTDTQYF.

In this sample, this clonotype turned up once. The gene calls are TRBV13 and TRBJ2-3; 8 nucleotides line up with TRBD2. The V gene end was trimmed by 5 bases and the J gene end by 3 bases; junction bases not matched to a gene: 4. The CDR3 has 14 residues. Germline CDR1 PRHDT, CDR2 FYEKMQ (reference sequence). CDR3 DNA sequence: TGTGCCAGCAGCCTCAGCGGGGGTACAGATACGCAGTATTTT. The encoded protein is CASSLSGGTDTQYF. The variable domain in full, completed from reference TRBV13 and TRBJ2-3, reads AAGVIQSPRHLIKEKRETATLKCYPIPRHDTVYWYQQGPGQDPQFLISFYEKMQSDKGSIPDRFSAQQFSDYHSELNMSSLELGDSALYFCASSLSGGTDTQYFGPGTRLTVL.

The V call is TRBV20-1, the J call TRBJ2-1; 9 nucleotides match TRBD2. CDR1 and CDR2 from the germline V gene are DFQATT and SNEGSKA (reference sequence). This CDR3 has 16 amino acids. V gave up 2 bases and J gave up 2 bases; unmatched junction bases: 7. CDR3 protein: CSARKSSGEAYNEQFF. CDR3 sequence (DNA): TGCAGTGCTAGAAAGTCTAGCGGGGAGGCCTACAATGAGCAGTTCTTC.

The chain recombines TRBV27 with TRBJ2-3; the match to TRBD2 covers 10 bases. The length of the CDR3 is 14 residues. Germline assignment: CDR1 MNHEY and CDR2 SMNVEV (reference sequence). With 8 bases clipped from V and 1 base from J, the junction kept 3 bases outside the gene matches. The CDR3 DNA reads as TGTGCCAGCGTAGCGGGGGGCCGCACAGATACGCAGTATTTT. Amino acid sequence: CASVAGGRTDTQYF.

This clonotype qualifies as medium-sized. V and J are TRBV11-2 and TRBJ1-4; 8 bases line up with TRBD1. The CDR3 extends over 14 amino acids. Per the germline V gene, CDR1 is SGHAT and CDR2 is FQNNGV. After removal of 5 bases from V and 8 bases from J, the junction contained 7 bases not matched to a gene. CDR3 in amino acids: CASSTGQAREKLFF. In nucleotides, the CDR3 is TGTGCCAGCAGCACGGGACAGGCCAGGGAAAAACTGTTTTTT.

This clonotype was recorded once. The chain employs TRBV29-1 and TRBJ1-1; D possibly corresponds to TRBD1 (6 bases). V was shortened by 8 bases and J by 4 bases, with 20 bases between the two germline ends. This CDR3 comprises 14 residues. The germline V gene encodes CDR1 SQVTM and CDR2 ANQGSEA. CDR3 region: CSLGGVGGGTEAFF. CDR3 sequence (DNA): TGCAGCTTAGGGGGTGTGGGCGGGGGCACTGAAGCTTTCTTT.

By share of the sample, this clonotype is medium-sized. The rearrangement joins TRBV18 to TRBJ1-5; D is unclear. The CDR3 extends over 13 amino acids. Germline assignment: CDR1 KGHSH and CDR2 LQKENI. V was trimmed by 3 bases and J by 7 bases, leaving 10 bases between them. CDR3 region: CASSPPGGQPQHF. The CDR3 DNA is TGTGCCAGCTCACCCCCAGGAGGCCAGCCCCAGCATTTT. Filled out from reference TRBV18 and TRBJ1-5, the complete variable domain reads NAGVMQNPRHLVRRRGQEARLRCSPMKGHSHVYWYRQLPEEGLKFMVYLQKENIIDESGMPKERFSAEFPKEGPSILRIQQVVRGDSAAYFCASSPPGGQPQHFGDGTRLSIL.

Within the sample, this clonotype is medium-sized. The chain uses TRBV7-6 and TRBJ2-1; TRBD2 matches at 9 bases. The germline V gene has CDR1 SGHVS and CDR2 FNYEAQ. The CDR3 length is 17 residues. V lost 5 bases to trimming and J lost 4 bases; unmatched junction nucleotides: 12. CDR3 nucleotide sequence: TGTGCCAGCAGCCCTGGGACTAGCCTCTCAATTTACAATGAGCAGTTCTTC. Its translation: CASSPGTSLSIYNEQFF.

This clonotype is large (0.1 to 1%) within its sample. The V gene is TRBV27, the J gene TRBJ1-5, with unresolved D. Trimming took off 4 bases at V and 4 bases at J, with 5 bases between the two ends. Germline V gene sequence: CDR1 MNHEY, CDR2 SMNVEV (reference sequence). The CDR3 has 12 residues. CDR3 nucleotides: TGTGCCAGCAGTTACCCTAATCAGCCCCAGCATTTT. This codes for CASSYPNQPQHF.

This clonotype is classed as medium-sized. The chain uses TRBV6-5 and TRBJ1-4, with D possibly being TRBD1 (6 bases). This CDR3 has 14 residues. V was trimmed by 6 bases and J by 12 bases, leaving 20 bases between them. The germline gives CDR1 MNHEY, CDR2 SVGAGI. CDR3 sequence: CASSRQRGGGELFF. The CDR3 coding sequence is TGTGCCAGCAGCCGACAGAGGGGGGGGGGGGAACTGTTTTTT.

Judged by abundance, this clonotype is medium-sized. J is TRBJ2-4 and V is TRBV4-2; TRBD2 is a possible D gene (6 bases). Per the germline V gene, CDR1 is LGHNA and CDR2 is YNFKEQ. The CDR3 is made up of 15 amino acids. Deletions cut 4 bases from V and 4 bases from J, with 14 bases between. CDR3 protein: CASSPGGSGKNIQYF. The CDR3 DNA follows: TGTGCCAGCAGCCCCGGCGGCAGCGGGAAAAACATTCAGTACTTC.

Turning to this clonotype: One base away lies a much larger clone, so this may be a sequencing read error. The chain combines TRBV6-6 with TRBJ2-7; 9 bases are shared with TRBD1. The V gene end was trimmed by 7 bases and the J gene end by 1 base; junction bases not matched to a gene: 8. The CDR3 contains 15 residues. The germline CDR1 and CDR2 sequences are MNHNY and SVGAGI (reference sequence). The DNA for the CDR3 is TGTGCCAGCACCTCAGCTGGGACAGGGTCCTACGAGCAGTACTTC. Amino acids: CASTSAGTGSYEQYF.

This chain links TRBV11-2 with TRBJ1-2; maybe TRBD1 (6 bases). The CDR3 extends over 15 amino acids. V lost 2 bases, J lost 6 bases, and 16 bases lay in between. Per germline, CDR1 SGHAT and CDR2 FQNNGV. CDR3 protein: CASSLMAGEIHGYTF. The CDR3 nucleotides are TGTGCCAGCAGCTTAATGGCAGGGGAGATTCATGGCTACACCTTC.